A single sample gave rise to the 15 T cell receptor beta chains below, sequenced in a study of blood T cell repertoires in COVID-19. Clones were sequenced by immunoSEQ multiplex PCR, and TCRdb holds only the in-frame ones, with some missing. The data contain around 100,000 clones, around 87% of them singletons. The sequencing input was peripheral blood. All receptors derive from a man in his fifties or sixties with acute or convalescent COVID-19.

This chain links TRBV28 with TRBJ2-1; 10 positions agree with TRBD2. CDR1 and CDR2 from the germline V gene are MDHEN and SYDVKM. V lost 5 bases and J lost 4; bases outside the gene matches: 8. CDR3 size: 16 residues. The CDR3 sequence is CASSPLGAGGYNEQFF. For the CDR3, the DNA is TGTGCCAGCAGTCCACTAGGAGCGGGAGGGTACAATGAGCAGTTCTTC.

The chain recombines TRBV9 with TRBJ2-3; 8 bases are a match to TRBD1. The CDR3 is made up of 17 amino acids. The ends lost 4 bases at V and 0 bases at J; junction bases unmatched: 10. Germline values: CDR1 SGDLS, CDR2 YYNGEE. CDR3 in DNA: TGTGCCAGCAGCTTTTTGGCAGGGGGCCTTAGCACAGATACGCAGTATTTT. It translates to CASSFLAGGLSTDTQYF.

The chain joins TRBV11-3 to TRBJ2-1, with 9 bases lining up with TRBD2. This CDR3 region has 21 residues. Germline lookup yields CDR1 SGHNT and CDR2 YENEEA. The V gene end was trimmed by 0 bases and the J gene end by 0 bases; junction bases not matched to a gene: 15. The CDR3 DNA follows: TGTGCCAGCAGCTTAGATCCCCGGCTAGCGGGAAGGAGGAGCTCCTACAATGAGCAGTTCTTC. Translating it yields CASSLDPRLAGRRSSYNEQFF.

The rearrangement joins TRBV20-1 to TRBJ2-1; TRBD2 is a possible D gene (5 bases). With 4 bases removed from V and 6 bases from J, the gap between germline ends came to 7 bases. The germline V gene encodes CDR1 DFQATT and CDR2 SNEGSKA (reference sequence). The CDR3 is made up of 11 amino acids. CDR3 in amino acids: CSANRGNEQFF. The CDR3 bases are TGCAGTGCTAATCGGGGCAATGAGCAGTTCTTC.

This clone was seen only once. V is TRBV4-2 and J is TRBJ2-2; TRBD2 agrees at 8 bases. The germline V gene has CDR1 LGHNA and CDR2 YNFKEQ. The CDR3 totals 17 residues. V trimming: 3 bases; J trimming: 5 bases; junction bases outside the gene matches: 11. The CDR3 region has the DNA TGTGCCAGCAGCCACCGGGGGGCGGGAGGATGGACCGGGGAGCTGTTTTTT. Translated, it gives CASSHRGAGGWTGELFF.

This rearrangement joins TRBV19 to TRBJ1-3; 7 nucleotides line up with TRBD1. The germline V gene encodes CDR1 LNHDA and CDR2 SQIVND (reference sequence). There are 16 residues in the CDR3. V lost 6 bases to trimming and J lost 3 bases; unmatched junction nucleotides: 11. The CDR3 here is CASRPGTASIGNTIYF. The CDR3 DNA is TGTGCCAGTAGGCCTGGGACAGCAAGTATTGGAAACACCATATATTTT.

The chain combines TRBV27 with TRBJ2-1; D call uncertain. V shed 7 bases and J shed 6 bases, with 16 bases lying between them. The germline V gene encodes CDR1 MNHEY and CDR2 SMNVEV (reference sequence). This CDR3 is built from 14 residues. The CDR3 DNA sequence: TGTGCCAGCATGTTTTCAACAGTGGGCAATGAGCAGTTCTTC. Its protein is CASMFSTVGNEQFF.

The chain joins TRBV9 to TRBJ2-1, with 11 bases lining up with TRBD2. Trimming at V came to 0 bases and at J to 5 bases, leaving 4 bases not matched to a gene. Germline lookup yields CDR1 SGDLS and CDR2 YYNGEE. The CDR3 contains 16 residues. The DNA for the CDR3 is TGTGCCAGCAGCGTAGCCCTAGCGGGAGGAGACAATGAGCAGTTCTTC. This gives the protein CASSVALAGGDNEQFF.

The chain carries TRBV5-1 and TRBJ2-1, with TRBD2 matching over 11 bases. This CDR3 contains 23 residues. Germline V gene lookup returns CDR1 SGHRS and CDR2 YFSETQ. The V segment lost 1 base and the J segment 6 bases; nucleotides outside the gene matches: 27. For the CDR3, the DNA is TGCGCCAGCAGCTTGAAATTTAGCGGGAGGGCCGGCCTGGAATTAGTACCTGGCAATGAGCAGTTCTTC. It encodes CASSLKFSGRAGLELVPGNEQFF.

The chain carries TRBV24-1 and TRBJ2-5; TRBD1 agrees at 11 bases. The CDR3 loop spans 19 amino acids. CDR1 and CDR2 from the germline V gene are KGHDR and SFDVKD. The ends lost 0 bases at V and 1 base at J; junction bases unmatched: 9. Written as DNA, the CDR3 is TGTGCCACCAGTGATTTGCCGGGACAGGGGGACGGAGGCCAAGAGACCCAGTACTTC. This sequence encodes CATSDLPGQGDGGQETQYF.

The chain couples TRBV5-5 to TRBJ1-4; 7 bases line up with TRBD1. The CDR3 contains 15 residues. Germline V gene lookup returns CDR1 SGHKS and CDR2 YYEKEE (reference sequence). V trimming: 4 bases; J trimming: 4 bases; junction bases outside the gene matches: 7. In nucleotides, the CDR3 is TGTGCCAGCAGCCCATCGGGACAGTATAATGAAAAACTGTTTTTT. This sequence encodes CASSPSGQYNEKLFF.

J is TRBJ1-2 and V is TRBV2, with D unclear. CDR1 SNHLY and CDR2 FYNNEI come from the germline V gene. The CDR3 runs 13 residues. V lost 8 bases, J lost 4 bases, and 14 bases lay in between. The CDR3 protein is CASSEGGFYGYTF. CDR3 in DNA: TGTGCCAGCTCCGAGGGTGGGTTCTATGGCTACACCTTC.

This clone was counted a few times. The V and J genes are TRBV2 and TRBJ2-1; D is possibly TRBD2 (6 bases). Germline lookup yields CDR1 SNHLY and CDR2 FYNNEI. Deletions cut 6 bases from V and 7 bases from J, with 16 bases between. CDR3 size: 14 residues. The CDR3 reads CASSGGGLGNEQFF. CDR3 bases: TGTGCCAGCAGCGGGGGAGGTCTCGGTAATGAGCAGTTCTTC.

V and J are TRBV24-1 and TRBJ1-2, with a weak D call TRBD1 (6 bases). Germline values: CDR1 KGHDR, CDR2 SFDVKD. Trimming shortened V by 3 bases and J by 8 bases, and 12 bases separated the two germline ends. CDR3 size: 13 residues. The CDR3 here is CATSDDRSGGYTF. CDR3 DNA: TGTGCCACCAGTGATGACAGGTCCGGAGGCTACACCTTC.

The chain recombines TRBV19 with TRBJ1-4; D ambiguous. The CDR3 has 16 residues. Deletions cut 4 bases from V and 4 bases from J, with 16 bases between. Germline V lookup: CDR1 LNHDA, CDR2 SQIVND (reference sequence). CDR3 protein: CASSTAARGYNEKLFF. CDR3 in DNA: TGTGCCAGTAGTACGGCGGCTAGAGGCTATAATGAAAAACTGTTTTTT.